This TCR beta chain was captured by sequencing in a study of blood T cell repertoires in COVID-19 (dated by TCRdb to 2018 to 2021). Concerning the study at large: Samples covering the acute and convalescent phases of COVID-19 were provided by collaborators in the United States, Italy and Spain. Samples were obtained from the ongoing ImmuneRACE study (first 160 participants) and from over 1,000 subjects provided by 6 global collaborators. The material from the prospective study consisted of cDNA or gDNA derived from T cells, B-cell-depleted T cells, or PBMCs. The repertoires were released in a freely available public database intended as a resource for research on the immune response to SARS-CoV-2. The dataset comprised deeply sampled blood TCRbeta repertoires from subjects exposed to, actively infected with, or recovered from COVID-19. HLA class I and class II types, where available, came from metadata supplied by the sample provider rather than from assay-based typing. The sample metadata nearly always contained a de-identified subject ID, COVID-19 status, age in years and sex. Overall study results and their limits: The quantity of clinical and demographic metadata differed by source and by participant and was supplied without curation.

The immunoSEQ Assay, a bias-controlled multiplex PCR, was used to amplify TCRbeta CDR3 regions from genomic DNA. Regarding the original processing steps: Within the assay, amplification of reference gene primers was used to estimate how many nucleated cells each sample contained. To quantify the absolute abundance of each unique TCRbeta CDR3 rearrangement, sequence reads were collapsed and filtered. Productive Simpson clonality was computed per sample as the square root of Simpson's diversity index over productive rearrangements. TCRdb mirrors the immuneACCESS table, restricted to in-frame sequences. Some clones are absent from its copies; in checked studies, under half trace to an unresolved V gene, and the reason for the others is unknown. For V, J and clone size, that table is used; D and trimming come from the DNA. In all, the sample holds under 200,000 clones, and almost 85% of those were seen once. In total, the top ten clones hold more than 9.5% of the sample.

The germline V and J ends show losses of 3 bases and 8 bases respectively, and no gene match explains 14 bases of the junction. From the cysteine up to the phenylalanine, the CDR3 has a length of 17 residues. The CDR3 DNA has 51 bases and is translated from base 1. The germline V gene (reference sequence) gives CDR1 as SSHAT and CDR2 as FNYEAQ. Concerning this clone itself: Its antigen is unknown. Base qualities are not provided; no much larger clone lies one nucleotide away.

In the prospective study, participants were about 18 to 89 years old, resided in 20 to 30 geographic areas of the United States, and were enrolled through a virtual design. Cohort assignment in the prospective study relied on participant-reported clinical history from a screening survey and a study questionnaire. Recovered participants in ImmuneRACE Cohort 3 were defined by two consecutive negative NP/OP PCR tests, clearance by a healthcare professional, or resolution of symptoms. Each participant in the prospective study had whole blood, serum and a nasopharyngeal or oropharyngeal swab collected by mobile phlebotomists. Participants in the prospective study had the option to provide additional blood draws and questionnaires over a roughly 2-month period. Before DNA extraction, prospective study blood samples were shipped either frozen or at room temperature.

The sequence was obtained from a man in his fifties who had recovered from COVID-19. Here the chain combines TRBV7-7 and TRBJ2-1, and 9 junctional nucleotides match TRBD1. Sequenced input: PBMCs or T cells enriched from blood (not recorded which). The CDR3: CASSFSPGQGKLDEQFF. The DNA reads as follows: TGTGCCAGCAGCTTCTCCCCGGGACAGGGTAAATTGGATGAGCAGTTCTTC.